This T cell receptor (beta chain) is from a study of T cells in severe cutaneous drug reactions. Study details: Blister fluid/cells and PBMC came from acute- or recovery-stage patients.

The donors had carbamazepine-induced Stevens-Johnson syndrome or toxic epidermal necrolysis. Concerning this clonotype itself: As yet, its antigen is unknown.

Bulk and single-cell libraries used iRepertoire multiplex PCR with TCR subtype-specific primers. Bulk TCR beta libraries came from multiplex PCR with V, D, J primers. Input for bulk TCR libraries: roughly 90-550 ng RNA per sample. Using the multiplex PCR reads, TCRdb records one entry per CDR3 protein without DNA. The sample is made up of 9,500 to 11,000 distinct CDR3 sequences, and the top ten hold 21% of it. The study's findings and limits: Carbamazepine-induced Stevens-Johnson syndrome or toxic epidermal necrolysis patients showed strongly raised TRBV12-4, 25% to 35% in blister cells and approximately 5% in PBMC.

Germline V gene data show CDR1 as DFQATT and CDR2 as SNEGSKA (reference sequence). The CDR3 spans 14 residues. V is TRBV20-1 and J is TRBJ1-5. This TCR was recovered from a human donor with Stevens-Johnson syndrome, a severe cutaneous drug reaction. Source material: cells from a skin blister. The CDR3 spells CSARDLRENQPQHF.